A selection of T cell receptor beta chains follows, all from one sample in a study of T cells in Graves' hyperthyroidism and ophthalmopathy. Using its own MiXCR run on the multiplex PCR reads, TCRdb lists one record per CDR3 protein. Among a few hundred thousand distinct CDR3 sequences listed, roughly 14% were seen once. Sequenced input: blood. The origin of the receptors is a woman between 18 and 30 years old with Graves' hyperthyroidism. Each CDR3 is given with its conserved first and last residue. Fields, in order: V gene, J gene, D gene, CDR3 protein. A D gene is named only where the DNA matches it firmly.

V gene: TRBV4-1
J gene: TRBJ1-5
D gene: NA
CDR3 protein: CASSPGRLTNQPQHF

V gene: TRBV15
J gene: TRBJ2-7
D gene: NA
CDR3 protein: CATSRDLYEQYF

V gene: TRBV5-1
J gene: TRBJ1-4
D gene: NA
CDR3 protein: CASSPLEASHNEKLFF

V gene: TRBV20-1
J gene: TRBJ2-2
D gene: NA
CDR3 protein: CSIQGRTGELFF

V gene: TRBV12-3/TRBV12-4
J gene: TRBJ1-3
D gene: TRBD1
CDR3 protein: CASSKDRARNTIYF

V gene: TRBV18
J gene: TRBJ2-2
D gene: NA
CDR3 protein: CASSPTPGQTNTGGLFF

V gene: TRBV7-2
J gene: TRBJ2-2
D gene: TRBD2
CDR3 protein: CASSLARLAGGRGTGELFF

V gene: TRBV19
J gene: TRBJ1-2
D gene: TRBD1
CDR3 protein: CASSNAGGWNYGCTF

V gene: TRBV10-3
J gene: TRBJ2-1
D gene: TRBD2
CDR3 protein: CAISESPTGGRGEQFF

V gene: TRBV27
J gene: TRBJ1-2
D gene: NA
CDR3 protein: CASSLDGSNYGYTF

V gene: TRBV9
J gene: TRBJ2-1
D gene: TRBD2
CDR3 protein: CASSALAGGINEQFF

V gene: TRBV5-1
J gene: TRBJ2-5
D gene: NA
CDR3 protein: CASSLEGRRRGETQYF

V gene: TRBV7-9
J gene: TRBJ1-1
D gene: NA
CDR3 protein: CASSTRRTANTEAFF

V gene: TRBV6-2/TRBV6-3
J gene: TRBJ2-5
D gene: NA
CDR3 protein: CASEWAGGETQYF

V gene: TRBV6-1
J gene: TRBJ2-5
D gene: TRBD2
CDR3 protein: CASSPGTSGSRETQYF

V gene: TRBV2
J gene: TRBJ2-1
D gene: NA
CDR3 protein: CARTSPGVGEQFF

V gene: TRBV12-3/TRBV12-4
J gene: TRBJ2-1
D gene: TRBD2
CDR3 protein: CASKERGTYNEQFF

V gene: TRBV4-1
J gene: TRBJ2-7
D gene: TRBD1
CDR3 protein: CASRPGTGNEQYF